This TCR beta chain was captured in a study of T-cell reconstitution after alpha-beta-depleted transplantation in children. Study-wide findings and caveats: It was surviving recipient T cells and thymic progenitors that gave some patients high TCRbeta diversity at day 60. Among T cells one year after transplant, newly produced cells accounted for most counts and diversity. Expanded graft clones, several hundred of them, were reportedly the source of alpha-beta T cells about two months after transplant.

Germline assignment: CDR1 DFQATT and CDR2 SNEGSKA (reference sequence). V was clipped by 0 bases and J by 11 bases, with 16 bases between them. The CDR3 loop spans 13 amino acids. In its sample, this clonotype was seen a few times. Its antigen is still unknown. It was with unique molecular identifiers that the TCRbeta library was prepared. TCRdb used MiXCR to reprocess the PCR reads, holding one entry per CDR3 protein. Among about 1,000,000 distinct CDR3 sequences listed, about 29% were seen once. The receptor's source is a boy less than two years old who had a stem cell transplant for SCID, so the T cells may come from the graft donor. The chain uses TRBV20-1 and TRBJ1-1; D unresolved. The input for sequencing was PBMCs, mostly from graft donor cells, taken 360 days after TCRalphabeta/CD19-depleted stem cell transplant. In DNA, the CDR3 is TGCAGTGCTAGAGATCCCAGGAGACCGGGGGCTTTCTTT. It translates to CSARDPRRPGAFF.